A selection of T cell receptor beta chains follows, all from one sample in a study of cytomegalovirus exposure and HLA in healthy donors. Sequencing used immunoSEQ multiplex PCR; TCRdb keeps in-frame clones, though not all of them. Of 150,000 to 200,000 clones listed, 75% are singletons. The sample was PBMCs. The receptors shown here come from a woman aged 50 to 65 in good health and CMV-seropositive. The CDR3 runs from the conserved cysteine through the conserved F or W. D genes are given only for firm matches. The size field is filled for only some rows; it gives once, few, many or a size class.

D | size | J | V | DNA | CDR3
. | . | TRBJ2-7 | TRBV27 | TGTGCCAGCAGTGGGGGGACCTACGAGCAGTACTTC | CASSGGTYEQYF
TRBD1 | . | TRBJ2-7 | TRBV2 | TGTGCCAGCGGGACAGCCGGATACGAGCAGTACTTC | CASGTAGYEQYF
. | . | TRBJ1-2 | TRBV10-2 | TGCGCCAGCAGCTTGGACAGTAACTATGGCTACACCTTC | CASSLDSNYGYTF
. | . | TRBJ1-6 | TRBV11-3 | TGTGCCAGCAGCTCTACAGGGAATTCACCCCTCCACTTT | CASSSTGNSPLHF
TRBD1 | . | TRBJ1-5 | TRBV5-1 | TGCGCCAGCCCGGGACAGACATCGTGGCCCCAGCATTTT | CASPGQTSWPQHF
. | . | TRBJ2-1 | TRBV9 | TGTGCCAGCAGCGTTTCTCCGGGACAAGAGCAGTTCTTC | CASSVSPGQEQFF
. | . | TRBJ1-4 | TRBV6-1 | TGTGCCAGCGGAGGGAGTAATGAAAAACTGTTTTTT | CASGGSNEKLFF
. | . | TRBJ1-1 | TRBV19 | TGTGCCAGTAGTACGAGGACAGTCTTGAACACTGAAGCTTTCTTT | CASSTRTVLNTEAFF
TRBD1 | . | TRBJ2-7 | TRBV5-8 | TGTGCCAGCAGCACCCTGGGAAGGGGGCAAGCCTACGAGCAGTACTTC | CASSTLGRGQAYEQYF
. | . | TRBJ1-1 | TRBV6-1 | TGTGCCAGCAGCACAGGGTCGTGTGAAGCTTTCTTT | CASSTGSCEAFF
TRBD1 | once | TRBJ1-2 | TRBV6-5 | TGTGCCAGCAGTTACCGGGACAGACCCTATGGCTACACCTTC | CASSYRDRPYGYTF
. | . | TRBJ1-1 | TRBV5-1 | TGCGCCAGCAGCTTGGAGGGCAGGGGCTACACTGAAGCTTTCTTT | CASSLEGRGYTEAFF
. | few | TRBJ2-4 | TRBV9 | TGTGCCAGTGCCCAGGGGCAGGGCAACATTCAGTACTTC | CASAQGQGNIQYF
TRBD1 | . | TRBJ1-3 | TRBV7-8 | TGTGCCAGCAGCTCGGGGACAGGACTCTCTGGAAACACCATATATTTT | CASSSGTGLSGNTIYF
. | . | TRBJ2-6 | TRBV4-2 | TGTGCCAGCAGCCAAGTATCGAGCTCTGGGGCCAACGTCCTGACTTTC | CASSQVSSSGANVLTF
TRBD2 | few | TRBJ2-1 | TRBV5-1 | TGCGCCAGCAGGGTTGAGCGGGGCAGCTCCTACAATGAGCAGTTCTTC | CASRVERGSSYNEQFF
. | . | TRBJ2-4 | TRBV13 | TGTGCCAGCAGCTTATCAGGGCTAGGGAACATTCAGTACTTC | CASSLSGLGNIQYF
. | . | TRBJ2-5 | TRBV6-5 | TGTGCCAGCAGTTACTCTGGGAGTCAAGAGACCCAGTACTTC | CASSYSGSQETQYF
. | few | TRBJ1-5 | TRBV19 | TGTGCCAGTAGTTTGGACAGCGTCCATAGCAATCAGCCCCAGCATTTT | CASSLDSVHSNQPQHF
TRBD2 | . | TRBJ2-7 | TRBV6-1 | TGTGCCAGCAGTATTAGCGGGGGGACACGAGGGGTGTACTTC | CASSISGGTRGVYF
TRBD2 | . | TRBJ2-1 | TRBV5-1 | TGCGCCAGCAGCTTGGAGGTTTGGGAGGGGATGAGCTCCTACAATAAGCAGTTCTTC | CASSLEVWEGMSSYNKQFF
TRBD1 | . | TRBJ1-1 | TRBV11-2 | TGTGCCAGCAGCTTAGATGGGACAGACACTGAAGCTTTCTTT | CASSLDGTDTEAFF
TRBD1 | . | TRBJ1-2 | TRBV6-5 | TGTGCCAGCAGCTCGCCGGGACAGGGGGACTATGGCTACACCTTC | CASSSPGQGDYGYTF
TRBD2 | . | TRBJ2-1 | TRBV9 | TGTGCCAGCAGCGTAGTGGGGGGGAGCCAGAATGAGCAGTTCTTC | CASSVVGGSQNEQFF
. | . | TRBJ1-1 | TRBV6-1 | TGTGCCAGCAGTGAATGGCACAGTGGGGCTTGGGAAGCTTTCTTT | CASSEWHSGAWEAFF
. | . | TRBJ2-5 | TRBV29-1 | TGCAGCGTTGATTTGGGCAGGAACCCCCAAGAGACCCAGTACTTC | CSVDLGRNPQETQYF
. | . | TRBJ2-1 | TRBV29-1 | TGCAGCGTTTTCGTCCCCGGGGATGAGCAGTTCTTC | CSVFVPGDEQFF
. | . | TRBJ1-2 | TRBV5-5 | TGTGCCAGCAGCTCCCTCCGGACAGATATGAACTATGGCTACACCTTC | CASSSLRTDMNYGYTF
. | . | TRBJ2-2 | TRBV6-5 | TGTGCCAGCAGTTACCCGGACAGCACCGGGGAGCTGTTTTTT | CASSYPDSTGELFF
TRBD1 | . | TRBJ1-5 | TRBV7-9 | TGTGCCAGCAGTCCGACAGGGGACTATCCGCCCCAGCATTTT | CASSPTGDYPPQHF
TRBD1 | . | TRBJ2-7 | TRBV7-6 | TGTGCCAGCAGCGAAAGGACAGGGTTCTACGAGCAGTACTTC | CASSERTGFYEQYF
TRBD1 | . | TRBJ1-1 | TRBV5-1 | TGCGCCAGCAGCTTGTTCGGACAGGCTCCTGAAGCTTTCTTT | CASSLFGQAPEAFF
TRBD2 | few | TRBJ2-1 | TRBV2 | TGTGCCAGCAGTGAAGGGGCTGGACTAGCGGGGTGGGCTGAGCAGTTCTTC | CASSEGAGLAGWAEQFF
TRBD1 | once | TRBJ1-1 | TRBV5-1 | TGCGCCAGCAGCTCCCGGACAGGGGCGAACACTGAAGCTTTCTTT | CASSSRTGANTEAFF
. | . | TRBJ2-1 | TRBV7-3 | TGTGCCAGCAGCTTAGGGAGTGGCGAATACAATGAGCAGTTCTTC | CASSLGSGEYNEQFF
. | . | TRBJ2-7 | TRBV5-1 | TGCGCCAGCCGAACCCTCCCCACAGGCAGGCCGCTTTGGGAGCAGTACTTC | CASRTLPTGRPLWEQYF
TRBD1 | few | TRBJ1-4 | TRBV5-4 | TGTGCCAGCAGCTTGTGGACAGGGGGCGATGAAAAACTGTTTTTT | CASSLWTGGDEKLFF
TRBD1 | . | TRBJ2-7 | TRBV5-1 | TGCGCCAGCAGCTCTCCGGGACAGGGGGAGCAGTACTTC | CASSSPGQGEQYF
. | . | TRBJ2-3 | TRBV11-1 | TGTGCCAGCAGCCATACCAGGAGCACAGATACGCAGTATTTT | CASSHTRSTDTQYF